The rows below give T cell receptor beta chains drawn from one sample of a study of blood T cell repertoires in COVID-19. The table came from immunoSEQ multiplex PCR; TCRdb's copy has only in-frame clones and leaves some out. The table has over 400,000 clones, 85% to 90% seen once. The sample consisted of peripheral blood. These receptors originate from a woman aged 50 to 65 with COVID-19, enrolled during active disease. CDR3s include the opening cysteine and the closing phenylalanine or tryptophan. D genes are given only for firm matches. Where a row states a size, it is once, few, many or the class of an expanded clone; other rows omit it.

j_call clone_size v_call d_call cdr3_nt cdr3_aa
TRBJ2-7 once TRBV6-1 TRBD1 TGTGCCAGCAGTGAAGGGGGACAGGGGTCCCACGAGCAGTACTTC CASSEGGQGSHEQYF
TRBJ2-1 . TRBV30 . TGTGCCTGGGCCCCAGGGGCAAGCTCCTACAATGAGCAGTTCTTC CAWAPGASSYNEQFF
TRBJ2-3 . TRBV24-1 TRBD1 TGTGCCACCAGTGATAGGGCCCTAGGACAGGGAATGGGCACAGATACGCAGTATTTT CATSDRALGQGMGTDTQYF
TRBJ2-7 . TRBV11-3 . TGTGCCAGCAGCTTAGGGCAGGGGTTCAACGAGCAGTACTTC CASSLGQGFNEQYF
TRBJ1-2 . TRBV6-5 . TGTGCCAGCAGATCACGGGGGGACTATGGCTACACCTTC CASRSRGDYGYTF
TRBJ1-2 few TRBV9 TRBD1 TGTGCCAGCAGCGTCACAGGGGATAATGGTATGGGCTACACCTTC CASSVTGDNGMGYTF
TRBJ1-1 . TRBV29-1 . TGCAGCGTCCTAAGGGGAGGCACTGAAGCTTTCTTT CSVLRGGTEAFF
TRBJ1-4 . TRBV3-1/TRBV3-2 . TGTGCCAGCAGCTACAGGGAGTCGAATGAAAAACTGTTTTTT CASSYRESNEKLFF
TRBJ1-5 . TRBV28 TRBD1 TGTGCCAGCAGTTTAAAGGGTAAGGGGGCAGGGCAGCCCCAGCATTTT CASSLKGKGAGQPQHF
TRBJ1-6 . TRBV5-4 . TGTGCCAGCAGCTTCGGAGGGCGTAACTCCTATAATTCACCCCTCCACTTT CASSFGGRNSYNSPLHF
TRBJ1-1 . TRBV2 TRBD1 TGTGCCAGCAGGCCCGGGACAGGAAACACTGAAGCTTTCTTT CASRPGTGNTEAFF
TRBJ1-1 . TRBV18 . TGTGCCAGCTCACTAGATGCGGCAGGGAACGGTGCCACTGAAGCTTTCTTT CASSLDAAGNGATEAFF
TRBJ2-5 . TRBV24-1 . TGTGCCACCAGTGATCCCCTCCGGGACACAGAAGAGACCCAGTACTTC CATSDPLRDTEETQYF
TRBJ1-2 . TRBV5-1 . TGCGCCAGCAGCTTGGAACAGGGACGTTATGGCTACACCTTC CASSLEQGRYGYTF
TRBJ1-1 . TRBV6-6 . TGTGCCAGCAGTTACGTGGAGGGGCGGACTCCTGAAGCTTTCTTT CASSYVEGRTPEAFF
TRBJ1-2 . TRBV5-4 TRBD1 TGTGCCAGCAGCTTGGACAAGGGACAGGCCCCATTTCCAAACTATGGCTACACCTTC CASSLDKGQAPFPNYGYTF
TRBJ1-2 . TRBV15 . TGTGCCACCAGCACTCTTGGGAGGGATCAGCATGGCTACACCTTC CATSTLGRDQHGYTF
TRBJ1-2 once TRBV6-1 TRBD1 TGTGCCAGCAGCGAAGGACAGGTCTATGGCTACACCTTC CASSEGQVYGYTF
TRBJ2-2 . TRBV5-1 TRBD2 TGCGCCAGCAGCTTCAGAGCGGGGGAAACCGGGGAGCTGTTTTTT CASSFRAGETGELFF
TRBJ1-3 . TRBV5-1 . TGCGCCAGCAGCTTGGAGCCGGTAGACTCTGGAAACACCATATATTTT CASSLEPVDSGNTIYF
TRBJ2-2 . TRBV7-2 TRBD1 TGTGCCAGCAGCCGGGACAGGGGAGCCGGGGAGCTGTTTTTT CASSRDRGAGELFF
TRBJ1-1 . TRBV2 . TGTGCCAGCAGTAGGAGGGCATACACGCTGAACACTGAAGCTTTCTTT CASSRRAYTLNTEAFF
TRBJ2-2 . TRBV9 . TGTGCCAGCAGCGTAGAGCCGGGAGCCGGCACCGGGGAGCTGTTTTTT CASSVEPGAGTGELFF
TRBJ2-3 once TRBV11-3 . TGTGCTCCCGGGGGAAGGGGCACAGATACGCAGTATTTT CAPGGRGTDTQYF
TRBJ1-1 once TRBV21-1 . TGTGCCAGCAGCATCTTGTGGGACAGGGCTGAAGCTTTCTTT CASSILWDRAEAFF
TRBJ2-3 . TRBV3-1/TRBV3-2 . TGTGCCAGCAGCCAAGACCTTAGGGGTGAAACGCAGTATTTT CASSQDLRGETQYF
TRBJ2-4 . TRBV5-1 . TGCGCCAGCAGCCCTAGAGGGGAGGACATTCAATACTTC CASSPRGEDIQYF
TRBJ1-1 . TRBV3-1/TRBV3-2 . TGTGCCAGCAGCCTCGGGAGACTTGGTAAGGCTTTCTTT CASSLGRLGKAFF
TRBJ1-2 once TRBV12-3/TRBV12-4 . TGTGCCAGCAGCTTGGGAAGCGGTGGCTACACCTTC CASSLGSGGYTF
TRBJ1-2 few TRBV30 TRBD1 TGTGCCCGGGGACAGGGCTTCCATGGCTACACCTTC CARGQGFHGYTF
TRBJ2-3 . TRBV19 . TGTGCCACTATCAAAGGGGGGGCAGATACGCAGTATTTT CATIKGGADTQYF
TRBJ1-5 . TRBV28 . TGTGCCAGCAGTTCCCGTTATCAGCCCCAGCATTTT CASSSRYQPQHF
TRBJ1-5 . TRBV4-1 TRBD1 TGCGCCAGCACCACGGGACAGGGGGCTGGCCAGCCCCAGCATTTT CASTTGQGAGQPQHF
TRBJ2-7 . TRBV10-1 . TGCGCCAGCAGTGAAAGCAGGGGCCGGAACGAGCAGTACTTC CASSESRGRNEQYF
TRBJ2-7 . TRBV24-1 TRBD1 TGTGCCACTCAGGGGGCCTCCTACGAGCAGTACTTC CATQGASYEQYF
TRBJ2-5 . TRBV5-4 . TGTGCCAGCTCGAGAGGGACTCGGGCCGAGACCCAGTACTTC CASSRGTRAETQYF
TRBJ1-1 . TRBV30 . TGTGCCTGGAGCGCGGGCAGGAGTAGCACTGAAGCTTTCTTT CAWSAGRSSTEAFF